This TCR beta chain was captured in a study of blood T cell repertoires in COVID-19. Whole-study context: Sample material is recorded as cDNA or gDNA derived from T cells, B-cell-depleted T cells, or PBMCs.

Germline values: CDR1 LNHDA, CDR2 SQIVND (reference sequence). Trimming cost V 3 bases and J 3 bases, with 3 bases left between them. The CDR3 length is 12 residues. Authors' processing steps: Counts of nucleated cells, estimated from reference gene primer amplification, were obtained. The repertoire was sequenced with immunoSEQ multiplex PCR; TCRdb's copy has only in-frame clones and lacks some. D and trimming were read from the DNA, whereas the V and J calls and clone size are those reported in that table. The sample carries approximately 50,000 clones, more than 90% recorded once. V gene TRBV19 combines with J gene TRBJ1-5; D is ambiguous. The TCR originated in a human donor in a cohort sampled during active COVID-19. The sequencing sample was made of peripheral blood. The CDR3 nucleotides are TGTGCCAGTAGTATCTCCAATCAGCCCCAGCATTTT. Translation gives CASSISNQPQHF.